This T cell receptor beta chain was found in a study of post-analysis software for immune sequencing data. About the research overall: Clinical courses comprised relapsing-remitting, secondary progressive and progressive-relapsing multiple sclerosis. Study-level results: Under F measure analysis, samples from one preparation batch co-clustered strongly. Those with multiple sclerosis, the patient group, showed significantly lower normalized Chao1 diversity than controls.

Tagging with unique molecular identifiers was a feature of the TCR beta cDNA libraries. T cells numbering about 0.85 to 10 million yielded cDNA molecules that totaled about 500,000. MiXCR was run by TCRdb on the PCR reads, yielding one entry per CDR3 protein. The table shows about 820,000 distinct CDR3 sequences, with about 53% occurring only once. This clonotype was recorded only once. What it binds is unknown. The TCR was taken from a girl aged 5 to 17 with multiple sclerosis. Sequencing was done on a sample of blood.

CDR3 amino acids: CASSSGQGRFGETQYF. The CDR3 bases are TGCGCCAGCAGCTCCGGACAGGGGAGGTTCGGAGAGACCCAGTACTTC. This rearrangement joins TRBV5-1 to TRBJ2-5; 9 bases line up with TRBD1. J gave up 4 bases and V 3 bases, and 10 bases lay outside the gene matches. The germline CDR1 and CDR2 sequences are SGHRS and YFSETQ. CDR3 length: 16 amino acids.